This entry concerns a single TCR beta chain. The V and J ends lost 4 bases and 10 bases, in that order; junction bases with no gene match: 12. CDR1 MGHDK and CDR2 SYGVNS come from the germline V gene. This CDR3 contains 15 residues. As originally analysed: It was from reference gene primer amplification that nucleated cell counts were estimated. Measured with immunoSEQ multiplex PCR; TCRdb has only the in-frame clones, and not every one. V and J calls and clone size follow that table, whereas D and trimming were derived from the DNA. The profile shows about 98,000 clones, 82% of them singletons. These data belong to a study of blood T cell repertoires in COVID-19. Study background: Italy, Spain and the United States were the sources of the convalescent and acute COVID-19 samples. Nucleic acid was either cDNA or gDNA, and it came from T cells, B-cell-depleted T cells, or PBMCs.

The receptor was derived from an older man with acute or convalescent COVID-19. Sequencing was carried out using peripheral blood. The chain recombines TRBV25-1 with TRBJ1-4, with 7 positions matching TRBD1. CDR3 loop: CASSGATGYGGKLFF. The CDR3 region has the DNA TGTGCCAGCAGTGGGGCGACAGGGTACGGGGGAAAACTGTTTTTT.